This T cell receptor (beta chain) is from a study of T cell repertoires in ileal Crohn's disease. Background on the study: Roughly 40% were active smokers at surgery; median disease duration was 7.9 years. M0 samples are biopsies from inflamed ileum in the resection specimen.

As for this clone: Its antigen is unidentified.

Broader study findings: Mucosal expansions were suggested to be mainly CD8 T cells.

Per the germline V gene, CDR1 is SEHNR and CDR2 is FQNEAQ (reference sequence). This CDR3 has 13 residues. V lost 8 bases, J lost 6 bases, and 16 bases lay in between. Libraries were prepared by immunoSEQ multiplex PCR; TCRdb keeps only in-frame clonotypes and omits some of them. The sample holds around 15,000 clones, roughly four fifths seen once. This sample's time point: inflamed ileum from the surgical specimen. Patients were adults with ileal or ileocolonic Crohn's disease needing resection. The TCR originated in an adult with Crohn's disease. The V call is TRBV7-9, the J call TRBJ1-1; no clear D gene. Sample: ileal tissue. CDR3 region: CASDPPPEPEAFF. The CDR3 nucleotides read TGTGCCAGCGACCCTCCCCCCGAGCCTGAAGCTTTCTTT.